The 15 T cell receptor beta chains below come from one sample, sequenced in a study of cytomegalovirus exposure and HLA in healthy donors. PCR amplification relied on 60 Vbeta primers (plus 13 Jbeta primers). Assay: immunoSEQ multiplex PCR; the TCRdb copy retains only in-frame clones and omits some. There are approximately 110,000 clones in the sample; approximately 78% occur only once, and just over 8% lies in the top ten. The sequencing input was PBMCs. All receptors derive from a middle-aged woman in good health and CMV-seropositive.

This chain connects TRBV29-1 to TRBJ1-1; D possibly corresponds to TRBD1 (5 bases). Germline V gene lookup returns CDR1 SQVTM and CDR2 ANQGSEA. This CDR3 is 12 amino acids long. Trimming stripped 8 bases from V and 11 bases from J, with 21 bases between. For the CDR3, the DNA is TGCAGCACCCGGACACTCTCCGCGGAGGCTTTCTTT. It yields the protein CSTRTLSAEAFF.

The CDR3 DNA reads TGTGCCAGCAGCTTGTGGGCAGAGGGGGTTTATGGCTACACCTTC. It encodes CASSLWAEGVYGYTF. V usage is TRBV5-6 and J usage is TRBJ1-2; D is perhaps TRBD1 (6 bases). The CDR3 contains 15 residues. The V end was cut by 1 base, the J end by 5 bases, with 15 bases between. Germline V lookup: CDR1 SGHDT, CDR2 YYEEEE.

V is TRBV7-2 and J is TRBJ1-2; unclear D gene. CDR1 is SGHTA and CDR2 is FQGNSA in the germline V gene. Trimming left V 1 base short and J 4 bases short, with 7 bases between. The CDR3 runs to 13 residues. CDR3 residues: CASSLGYPYGYTF. In DNA form, the CDR3 reads TGTGCCAGCAGCTTAGGCTATCCCTATGGCTACACCTTC.

This chain uses TRBV9 with TRBJ2-3, with D perhaps matching TRBD2 (6 bases). V gave up 4 bases and J gave up 10 bases, with 10 bases separating them. In germline, CDR1 is SGDLS, CDR2 YYNGEE. The CDR3 contains 11 residues. CDR3 bases: TGTGCCAGCAGCCCCGGGAGCGCGCAGTATTTT. This translates into CASSPGSAQYF.

The chain recombines TRBV29-1 with TRBJ2-2; D not certain. The CDR3 consists of 13 residues. Trimming stripped 4 bases from V and 3 bases from J, with 9 bases between. Germline V lookup: CDR1 SQVTM, CDR2 ANQGSEA. The CDR3 loop reads CSVGQEDTGELFF. CDR3 DNA sequence: TGCAGCGTTGGGCAGGAAGACACCGGGGAGCTGTTTTTT.

This chain joins TRBV7-8 and TRBJ1-1, with 7 bases that match TRBD1. The CDR3 extends over 14 amino acids. Germline V lookup: CDR1 SGHVS, CDR2 FQNEAQ. Trimming took 8 bases from V and 0 from J; bases not matched to a gene: 6. CDR3 in amino acids: CASGMGQLNTEAFF. Written as DNA, the CDR3 is TGTGCCAGCGGGATGGGACAGTTGAACACTGAAGCTTTCTTT.

The J gene is TRBJ1-6, the V gene TRBV7-9, with D perhaps matching TRBD1 (6 bases). CDR1 and CDR2 from the germline V gene are SEHNR and FQNEAQ (reference sequence). Trimming shortened V by 5 bases and J by 8 bases, and 13 bases separated the two germline ends. This CDR3 spans 14 amino acids. The CDR3 loop is CASSPGQSDSPLHF. The CDR3 DNA sequence: TGTGCCAGCAGCCCTGGACAGTCGGATTCACCCCTCCACTTT.

This clone has only a few counts. The chain carries TRBV7-3 and TRBJ2-3; 8 nucleotides match TRBD2. Germline lookup yields CDR1 SGHTA and CDR2 FQGTGA. The CDR3 covers 17 residues. With V trimmed by 5 bases and J by 4 bases, 14 bases remained unmatched. CDR3 sequence reads: CASSPQDFGGASDTQYF. Written as DNA, the CDR3 is TGTGCCAGCAGCCCCCAAGATTTCGGGGGGGCGTCAGATACGCAGTATTTT. Using reference TRBV7-3 and TRBJ2-3 for the parts outside the CDR3, the full variable domain is GAGVSQTPSNKVTEKGKYVELRCDPISGHTALYWYRQSLGQGPEFLIYFQGTGAADDSGLPNDRFFAVRPEGSVSTLKIQRTERGDSAVYLCASSPQDFGGASDTQYFGPGTRLTVL.

This clone was detected only a few times. The rearrangement joins TRBV6-5 to TRBJ1-2, with 7 nucleotides matching TRBD1. The CDR3 has 11 amino acids. Germline assignment: CDR1 MNHEY and CDR2 SVGAGI. V dropped 5 bases and J dropped 11; count of bases not matched to a gene: 5. CDR3 nucleotides: TGTGCCAGCAGTAGGGGGACAGATTACACCTTC. This sequence encodes CASSRGTDYTF.

The chain couples TRBV13 to TRBJ2-7, with 7 positions matching TRBD1. The CDR3 has 14 residues. Germline V lookup: CDR1 PRHDT, CDR2 FYEKMQ (reference sequence). Unmatched junction bases numbered 3, after V lost 0 bases and J lost 4 bases. CDR3 coding DNA: TGTGCCAGCAGCTTAGGACAGGGGCTGTACGAGCAGTACTTC. It encodes CASSLGQGLYEQYF.

This chain joins TRBV6-5 and TRBJ2-7, with a tentative D call TRBD1 (6 bases). Trimming left V 2 bases short and J 4 bases short, with 9 bases between. This CDR3 has 13 residues. Germline values: CDR1 MNHEY, CDR2 SVGAGI. The CDR3, as DNA: TGTGCCAGCAGTTACGGCAGGGGTTACGAGCAGTACTTC. This gives the protein CASSYGRGYEQYF.

The chain has TRBV15 and TRBJ1-5; D unclear. V was pared by 0 bases and J by 1 base, with 7 bases between. Germline V CDR1 and CDR2: LNHNV, YYDKDF (reference sequence). The CDR3 totals 15 residues. As DNA, the CDR3 is TGTGCCACCAGCAGAGATTCAGGCAGCAATCAGCCCCAGCATTTT. Encoded protein: CATSRDSGSNQPQHF. The variable domain in full, completed from reference TRBV15 and TRBJ1-5, reads DAMVIQNPRYQVTQFGKPVTLSCSQTLNHNVMYWYQQKSSQAPKLLFHYYDKDFNNEADTPDNFQSRRPNTSFCFLDIRSPGLGDTAMYLCATSRDSGSNQPQHFGDGTRLSIL.

This chain uses TRBV7-2 with TRBJ1-1, with 7 bases lining up with TRBD1. CDR1 and CDR2 from the germline V gene are SGHTA and FQGNSA. V shed 5 bases and J 0 bases; nucleotides not matched to a gene: 9. The CDR3 contains 16 residues. For the CDR3, the DNA is TGTGCCAGCAGCCCAAGGACGGGACAGTTGAACACTGAAGCTTTCTTT. This codes for CASSPRTGQLNTEAFF.

The chain employs TRBV12-5 and TRBJ1-2; a possible D gene is TRBD1 (5 bases). The CDR3 runs 14 residues. V lost 5 bases, J lost 6 bases, and 16 bases lay in between. Germline CDR1 is LGHNT and CDR2 is FRNRAP. The DNA of the CDR3 is TGTGCTAGTGGTCTTGGTGGGGGGGGGAATGGCTACACCTTC. Translating it yields CASGLGGGGNGYTF.

CDR3 amino acids: CASSLGQIYGYTF. The CDR3, as DNA: TGCGCCAGCAGCTTGGGACAGATCTATGGCTACACCTTC. The chain joins TRBV5-1 to TRBJ1-2; tentatively, D is TRBD1 (5 bases). CDR3 length equals 13 residues. The germline V gene has CDR1 SGHRS and CDR2 YFSETQ. Trimming shortened V by 0 bases and J by 4 bases, and 7 bases separated the two germline ends.